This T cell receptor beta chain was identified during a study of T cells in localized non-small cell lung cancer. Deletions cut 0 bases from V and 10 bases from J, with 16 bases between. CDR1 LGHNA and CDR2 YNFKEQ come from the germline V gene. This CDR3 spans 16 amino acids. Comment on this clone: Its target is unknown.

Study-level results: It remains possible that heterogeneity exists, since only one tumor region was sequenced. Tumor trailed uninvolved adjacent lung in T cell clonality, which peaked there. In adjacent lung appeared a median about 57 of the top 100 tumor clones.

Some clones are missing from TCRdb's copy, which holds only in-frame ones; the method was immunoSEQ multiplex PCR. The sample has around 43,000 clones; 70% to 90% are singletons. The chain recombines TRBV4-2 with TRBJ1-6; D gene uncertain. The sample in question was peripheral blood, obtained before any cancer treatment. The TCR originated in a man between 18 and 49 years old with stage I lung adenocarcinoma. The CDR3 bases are TGTGCCAGCAGCCAAGAGCTGGGAAGATTCGGCTCACCCCTCCACTTT. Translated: CASSQELGRFGSPLHF.